The 10 T cell receptor beta chains listed next were all sequenced from one sample in a study of blood T cell repertoires in COVID-19. Repertoires were generated with immunoSEQ multiplex PCR, while TCRdb's copy carries only in-frame clones and drops some. The data contain nearly 300,000 clones, approximately 90% of them singletons. Sample: peripheral blood. The receptors originated from a woman between 25 and 40 years old who had recovered from COVID-19.

The chain has TRBV19 and TRBJ1-5, with 7 positions matching TRBD1. Germline V lookup: CDR1 LNHDA, CDR2 SQIVND (reference sequence). The CDR3 covers 18 residues. The junction had 15 bases not matched to a gene; V was cut back by 4 bases and J by 3 bases. The CDR3 DNA follows: TGTGCCAGTAGTACCTCCCCCGACAGGGCGGTTCTCAATCAGCCCCAGCATTTT. Its protein is CASSTSPDRAVLNQPQHF.

This clone turned up a few times. The chain joins TRBV6-2 or TRBV6-3 to TRBJ1-2; D might be TRBD1 (6 bases). V was pared by 5 bases and J by 1 base, with 20 bases between. Germline CDR1 is MNHEY and CDR2 is SVGEGT. This CDR3 spans 17 amino acids. CDR3 coding DNA: TGTGCCAGCAGTCACAGGGCCCGGCAGCCCTTTAACTATGGCTACACCTTC. It specifies CASSHRARQPFNYGYTF.

The rearrangement links TRBV18 to TRBJ2-7; D may be TRBD2 (7 bases). This CDR3 contains 15 residues. Trimming removed 3 bases at V and 3 bases at J, with 15 bases between. From germline, CDR1 is KGHSH and CDR2 LQKENI. In nucleotides, the CDR3 is TGTGCCAGCTCACCGGGGAGGGGGGGTAGCTACGAGCAGTACTTC. Encoded protein: CASSPGRGGSYEQYF.

The chain recombines TRBV29-1 with TRBJ1-3; D possibly corresponds to TRBD1 (6 bases). This CDR3 is 15 amino acids long. V lost 4 bases and J lost 4, with 17 bases in between. The germline V gene has CDR1 SQVTM and CDR2 ANQGSEA. CDR3 sequence (DNA): TGCAGCGTTGCCTACCCAGGGGTAGGCGGAAACACCATATATTTT. Its protein is CSVAYPGVGGNTIYF.

The rearrangement joins TRBV11-2 to TRBJ1-2, with D maybe TRBD1 (5 bases). This CDR3 is built from 14 residues. Germline CDR1 SGHAT, CDR2 FQNNGV. V was clipped by 2 bases and J by 4 bases, with 11 bases between them. The CDR3 protein is CASSLQGGGYGYTF. The CDR3 DNA is TGTGCCAGCAGCTTACAGGGCGGCGGCTATGGCTACACCTTC.

The V and J genes are TRBV11-1 and TRBJ1-3, with D maybe TRBD1 (5 bases). V was cut by 2 bases and J by 0 bases, with 11 bases left in between. The length of the CDR3 is 16 residues. Germline V gives CDR1 SGHAT, CDR2 FQDESV (reference sequence). CDR3 sequence: CASSLLTTDSGNTIYF. CDR3 nucleotides: TGTGCCAGCAGCTTACTTACGACAGACTCTGGAAACACCATATATTTT.

Turning to this clone: Germline is not matched at one junction end, which may reflect a read error. For the CDR3, the DNA is TGCAGCGTGGAAGCAACAGGGCCCTCCGCCTACGAGCAGTACTTC. Translating gives CSVEATGPSAYEQYF. The chain employs TRBV29-1 and TRBJ2-7, with D maybe TRBD1 (6 bases). The CDR3 runs 15 residues. The germline CDR1 and CDR2 sequences are SQVTM and ANQGSEA.

The gene calls are TRBV9 and TRBJ2-3, with 11 bases matching TRBD2. With 1 base clipped from V and 6 bases from J, the junction kept 7 bases outside the gene matches. The CDR3 length is 16 residues. CDR1 is SGDLS, CDR2 YYNGEE, per germline. The CDR3 DNA reads TGTGCCAGCAGCGTATCCGGGACTAGCGGAACTGATACGCAGTATTTT. Amino acid sequence: CASSVSGTSGTDTQYF.

The chain couples TRBV25-1 to TRBJ1-2; TRBD1 matches 11 bases. Per the germline V gene, CDR1 is MGHDK and CDR2 is SYGVNS. This CDR3 has 14 residues. V lost 6 bases, J lost 7 bases, and 7 bases stayed unmatched. The CDR3 here is CASRGDRGMSGYTF. The DNA of the CDR3 is TGTGCCAGCAGGGGGGACAGGGGGATGTCTGGCTACACCTTC.

The chain carries TRBV4-2 and TRBJ2-1; the match to TRBD2 covers 12 bases. V was clipped by 0 bases and J by 8 bases; unmatched bases: 8. The CDR3 loop spans 17 amino acids. CDR1 and CDR2 from the germline V gene are LGHNA and YNFKEQ. The CDR3 coding sequence is TGTGCCAGCAGCCAAGAGTATGGACTAGCGGGGTTCTATGAGCAGTTCTTC. Protein sequence: CASSQEYGLAGFYEQFF.